Below, 13 T cell receptor beta chains from the same sample are listed, as sequenced in a study of cytomegalovirus exposure and HLA in healthy donors. The protocol was immunoSEQ multiplex PCR, while the TCRdb copy is restricted to in-frame clones and leaves out a portion. The sample consists of some 190,000 clones, roughly 86% of them appearing once. Specimen: PBMCs. The receptors come from a man aged 25 to 40 in good health and CMV-seropositive.

This chain joins TRBV10-2 and TRBJ1-5; tentative D call: TRBD1 (5 bases). Trimming pared 4 bases from V and 6 bases from J, leaving 10 bases between. Germline CDR1 is WSHSY and CDR2 is SAAADI. CDR3 size: 13 residues. The CDR3 protein is CASSVSGTQPQHF. In nucleotides, the CDR3 is TGCGCCAGCAGTGTCTCAGGGACTCAGCCCCAGCATTTT.

The V call is TRBV5-4, the J call TRBJ2-6; D is ambiguous. Germline CDR1 and CDR2: SGHNT and YYREEE (reference sequence). This CDR3 comprises 15 residues. Trimming removed 0 bases from V and 0 bases from J, with 4 bases in between. This CDR3 is CASSLANSGANVLTF. Here the CDR3 DNA reads TGTGCCAGCAGCTTGGCTAACTCTGGGGCCAACGTCCTGACTTTC.

This chain uses TRBV28 with TRBJ1-3, with D unclear. The germline V and J ends were trimmed by 10 bases and 2 bases, with 12 bases remaining between them. Germline CDR1 MDHEN, CDR2 SYDVKM. There are 13 residues in the CDR3. For the CDR3, the DNA is TGTGCCACCGTCGGGCTTGCTGGAAACACCATATATTTT. Translated, it gives CATVGLAGNTIYF.

This clone showed up just a few times. The J gene is TRBJ1-2, the V gene TRBV29-1, with a tentative D call TRBD1 (5 bases). Trimming removed 3 bases from V and 8 bases from J, with 10 bases in between. The CDR3 consists of 11 residues. Per the germline V gene, CDR1 is SQVTM and CDR2 is ANQGSEA. The CDR3 spells CSVDHGAGYTF. The CDR3 DNA follows: TGCAGCGTTGATCATGGGGCGGGCTACACCTTC.

CDR3 coding DNA: TGTGCCAGCAGTCAAGGCGGGAGGGGCGGAACCGGGGAGCTGTTTTTT. Amino acid sequence: CASSQGGRGGTGELFF. The V and J genes are TRBV28 and TRBJ2-2; 9 nucleotides match TRBD2. CDR1 and CDR2 (germline): MDHEN, SYDVKM. This CDR3 spans 16 amino acids. The junction had 9 bases not matched to a gene; V was cut back by 5 bases and J by 5 bases.

This chain links TRBV5-6 with TRBJ2-5; D might be TRBD1 or TRBD2, each matching 5 bases. The CDR3 runs 12 residues. Germline CDR1 and CDR2: SGHDT and YYEEEE. Trimming took off 4 bases at V and 4 bases at J, with 8 bases between the two ends. This CDR3 is CASSGGRETQYF. The CDR3 DNA is TGTGCCAGCAGCGGGGGTAGAGAGACCCAGTACTTC.

J is TRBJ1-2 and V is TRBV28; D is ambiguous. The V and J ends lost 7 bases and 8 bases respectively, with 23 bases between them. This CDR3 has 15 amino acids. CDR1 is MDHEN, CDR2 SYDVKM, per germline. CDR3 nucleotides: TGTGCCAGCAACTCCCAGCCCCGATCGAATTTGGGCTACACCTTC. This codes for CASNSQPRSNLGYTF.

This clone has just a few counts. The chain is built from TRBV9 and TRBJ2-7; D is unresolved. Germline V gene data show CDR1 as SGDLS and CDR2 as YYNGEE. V lost 2 bases to trimming and J lost 2 bases, with 11 bases between them. The CDR3 is 14 amino acids. The CDR3 region is CASSVRFEAYEQYF. The DNA of the CDR3 is TGTGCCAGCAGCGTTAGATTCGAGGCCTACGAGCAGTACTTC.

The V call is TRBV5-1, the J call TRBJ2-5; 11 bases agree with TRBD2. V was clipped by 8 bases and J by 1 base; unmatched bases: 13. Germline V gives CDR1 SGHRS, CDR2 YFSETQ. The CDR3 sequence is 17 residues long. The CDR3 loop is CASKLAGVSMRQETQYF. Written as DNA, the CDR3 is TGCGCCAGTAAACTAGCGGGAGTAAGCATGCGCCAAGAGACCCAGTACTTC.

The CDR3 reads CASTWGSGELFF. The CDR3 bases are TGTGCCAGCACCTGGGGGAGCGGGGAGCTGTTTTTT. This rearrangement joins TRBV2 to TRBJ2-2; D may be TRBD1 or TRBD2 (5 bases each). The V end lost 7 bases, the J end lost 7 bases, and 10 bases lay between the germline ends. This CDR3 region has 12 residues. The germline CDR1 and CDR2 sequences are SNHLY and FYNNEI. The full variable domain, its missing parts supplied by reference TRBV2 and TRBJ2-2, is EPEVTQTPSHQVTQMGQEVILRCVPISNHLYFYWYRQILGQKVEFLVSFYNNEISEKSEIFDDQFSVERPDGSNFTLKIRSTKLEDSAMYFCASTWGSGELFFGEGSRLTVL.

The chain employs TRBV15 and TRBJ2-1, with 8 nucleotides matching TRBD2. The CDR3 covers 16 residues. V lost 1 base to trimming and J lost 3 bases; unmatched junction nucleotides: 5. Germline V gene data show CDR1 as LNHNV and CDR2 as YYDKDF (reference sequence). Here the CDR3 reads CATSRVSGSVYNEQFF. As DNA, the CDR3 is TGTGCCACCAGCAGAGTGAGCGGGAGCGTCTACAATGAGCAGTTCTTC.

This sequence joins TRBV7-3 and TRBJ1-1; 8 nucleotides line up with TRBD1. Germline assignment: CDR1 SGHTA and CDR2 FQGTGA. With V trimmed by 5 bases and J by 0 bases, 2 bases remained unmatched. The CDR3 contains 14 residues. The chain's CDR3 is CASSRQGMNTEAFF. The CDR3 coding sequence is TGTGCCAGCAGCAGACAGGGGATGAACACTGAAGCTTTCTTT.

This clone appeared once. The V gene is TRBV4-3, the J gene TRBJ2-6; D may be TRBD1 (6 bases). The ends were cut back, 0 bases at V and 2 bases at J, with 20 bases in the middle. The CDR3 runs 20 residues. Germline CDR1 and CDR2: LGHNA and YSLEER. The DNA for the CDR3 is TGCGCCAGCAGCCAAGATCTACCCCCCACACAGGGCGCTGGGGCCAACGTCCTGACTTTC. It is translated as CASSQDLPPTQGAGANVLTF.